Presented here are 12 T cell receptor beta chains from one specimen sequenced in a study of shared clonotypes between healthy human individuals. Sequencing was performed with immunoSEQ multiplex PCR; in TCRdb, only in-frame clones are kept and a portion is missing. The sample includes 530,000 or so clones, approximately 79% of them seen just once. The source material was PBMCs. The receptors were sampled from a woman aged 40 to 49 in good health. Some clones in this sample may be carry-over from other donors' samples.

This clone appeared a single time. The V and J genes are TRBV4-3 and TRBJ2-1; 12 nucleotides align to TRBD2. The V gene's germline CDR1 is LGHNA and CDR2 YSLEER. CDR3 length: 18 amino acids. With V trimmed by 2 bases and J by 8 bases, 13 bases remained unmatched. This CDR3 reads CASSQYWRLAGGIDEQFF. Written as DNA, the CDR3 is TGCGCCAGCAGCCAATATTGGCGGCTAGCGGGAGGGATCGATGAGCAGTTCTTC.

The genes are TRBV5-4 and TRBJ2-7; 8 bases fit TRBD1. The CDR3 runs to 13 residues. CDR1 is SGHNT and CDR2 is YYREEE in the germline V gene (reference sequence). V lost 0 bases and J lost 5; bases outside the gene matches: 1. CDR3 in amino acids: CASSLAGGDEQYF. CDR3 sequence (DNA): TGTGCCAGCAGCTTGGCAGGGGGCGACGAGCAGTACTTC.

This sequence joins TRBV2 and TRBJ1-2; 7 nucleotides match TRBD1. The V and J ends lost 7 bases and 4 bases, in that order; junction bases with no gene match: 12. Germline CDR1 and CDR2: SNHLY and FYNNEI. The CDR3 covers 15 residues. For the CDR3, the DNA is TGTGCCAGCACAACTCAAGGGGGCCTTGGCTATGGCTACACCTTC. Its protein is CASTTQGGLGYGYTF.

This clone was observed a single time. This chain links TRBV25-1 with TRBJ1-2; 8 bases fit TRBD1. Germline CDR1 MGHDK, CDR2 SYGVNS. With 2 bases clipped from V and 4 bases from J, the junction kept 6 bases outside the gene matches. The length of the CDR3 is 15 residues. CDR3 coding DNA: TGTGCCAGCAGTGAAGGGGGCAGGGGGCCCTATGGCTACACCTTC. It specifies CASSEGGRGPYGYTF.

This clone was picked up one time. The CDR3 loop is CASSFSGTGGEQYF. CDR3 DNA sequence: TGTGCCAGCAGCTTTAGCGGGACCGGAGGCGAGCAGTACTTC. The chain employs TRBV7-9 and TRBJ2-7; 8 positions agree with TRBD2. In germline, CDR1 is SEHNR, CDR2 FQNEAQ (reference sequence). V lost 3 bases to trimming and J lost 6 bases; unmatched junction nucleotides: 7. The CDR3 length is 14 residues.

This clone was recorded a few times. This sequence joins TRBV9 and TRBJ2-2; no clear D gene. From germline, CDR1 is SGDLS and CDR2 YYNGEE. The CDR3 contains 14 residues. V was cut by 4 bases and J by 5 bases, with 12 bases left in between. CDR3 protein: CASSRERVTGELFF. The CDR3 DNA is TGTGCCAGCAGCAGAGAACGGGTAACCGGGGAGCTGTTTTTT.

On this clone: The same CDR3 arises from other DNA sequences in this sample as well. This chain links TRBV30 with TRBJ1-2; weak D call: TRBD1 (6 bases). The V end lost 4 bases, the J end lost 4 bases, and 16 bases lay between the germline ends. The CDR3 is made up of 14 amino acids. Looked up from germline, CDR1 is GTSNPN and CDR2 is SVGIG (reference sequence). CDR3 sequence (DNA): TGTGCCTGGACCCCCTCTGAGACAGGCTATGGCTACACCTTC. It is translated as CAWTPSETGYGYTF.

This rearrangement joins TRBV7-9 to TRBJ2-5; no clear D. Germline V gives CDR1 SEHNR, CDR2 FQNEAQ (reference sequence). CDR3 length: 13 amino acids. V lost 3 bases to trimming and J lost 4 bases, with 9 bases between them. CDR3 in amino acids: CASSLSSRETQYF. In DNA form, the CDR3 reads TGTGCCAGCAGCTTGTCCAGCCGAGAGACCCAGTACTTC. The full variable domain, its missing parts supplied by reference TRBV7-9 and TRBJ2-5, is DTGVSQNPRHKITKRGQNVTFRCDPISEHNRLYWYRQTLGQGPEFLTYFQNEAQLEKSRLLSDRFSAERPKGSFSTLEIQRTEQGDSAMYLCASSLSSRETQYFGPGTRLLVL.

There are a few counts of this clone. The gene calls are TRBV11-3 and TRBJ2-2, with 8 bases identical to TRBD2. The CDR3 is 16 residues long. The V and J ends lost 1 base and 6 bases, in that order; junction bases with no gene match: 7. Germline CDR1 and CDR2: SGHNT and YENEEA. This CDR3 is CASSLGREGLSGELFF. The CDR3 coding sequence is TGTGCCAGCAGCTTAGGTCGGGAGGGCCTTTCCGGGGAGCTGTTTTTT.

V usage is TRBV5-1 and J usage is TRBJ2-3; 8 bases line up with TRBD2. The V gene's germline CDR1 is SGHRS and CDR2 YFSETQ. The CDR3 length is 15 residues. V gave up 1 base and J gave up 5 bases; unmatched junction bases: 6. This CDR3 reads CASSLTGGPGDTQYF. The DNA for the CDR3 is TGCGCCAGCAGCTTGACGGGAGGGCCGGGAGATACGCAGTATTTT.

This sequence joins TRBV7-2 and TRBJ2-3; 7 bases are shared with TRBD1. From germline, CDR1 is SGHTA and CDR2 FQGNSA. Trimming took 5 bases from V and 1 from J; bases not matched to a gene: 9. CDR3 length: 16 amino acids. Here the CDR3 reads CASSPRQGWGTDTQYF. The DNA of the CDR3 is TGTGCCAGCAGCCCCAGACAGGGATGGGGCACAGATACGCAGTATTTT. Supplemented by reference TRBV7-2 and TRBJ2-3, the full variable domain reads GAGVSQSPSNKVTEKGKDVELRCDPISGHTALYWYRQSLGQGLEFLIYFQGNSAPDKSGLPSDRFSAERTGGSVSTLTIQRTQQEDSAVYLCASSPRQGWGTDTQYFGPGTRLTVL.

The chain employs TRBV5-4 and TRBJ1-4, with a tentative D call TRBD1 (5 bases). V dropped 2 bases and J dropped 5 bases, with 13 bases sitting between them. The CDR3 covers 15 residues. Per germline, CDR1 SGHNT and CDR2 YYREEE (reference sequence). The CDR3 sequence is CASSLLGQGNEKLFF. The CDR3 nucleotides read TGTGCCAGCAGCTTACTGGGCCAGGGAAATGAAAAACTGTTTTTT.